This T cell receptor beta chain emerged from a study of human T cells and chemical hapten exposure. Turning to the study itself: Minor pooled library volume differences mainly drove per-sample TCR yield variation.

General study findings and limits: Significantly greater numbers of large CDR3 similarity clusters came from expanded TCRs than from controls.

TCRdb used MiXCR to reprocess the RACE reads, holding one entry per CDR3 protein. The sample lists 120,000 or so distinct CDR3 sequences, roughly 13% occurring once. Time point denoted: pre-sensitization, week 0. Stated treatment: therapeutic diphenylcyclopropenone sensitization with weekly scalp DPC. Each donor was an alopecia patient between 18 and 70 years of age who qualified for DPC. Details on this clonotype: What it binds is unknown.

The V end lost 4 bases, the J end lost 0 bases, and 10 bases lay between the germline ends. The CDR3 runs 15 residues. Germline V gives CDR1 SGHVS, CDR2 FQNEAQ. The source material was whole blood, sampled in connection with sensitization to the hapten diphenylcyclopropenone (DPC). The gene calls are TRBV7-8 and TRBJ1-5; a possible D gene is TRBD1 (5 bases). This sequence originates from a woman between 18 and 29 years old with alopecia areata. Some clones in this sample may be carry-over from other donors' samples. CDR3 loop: CASSSGTYSNQPQHF. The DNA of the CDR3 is TGTGCCAGCAGCTCAGGGACCTATAGCAATCAGCCCCAGCATTTT.